What follows describes a single T cell receptor (beta chain). Trimming took 4 bases from V and 3 from J, leaving 12 bases between them. The CDR3 sequence is 14 residues long. Germline CDR1 and CDR2: LNHNV and YYDKDF (reference sequence). The data derive from a study of blood T cells in healthy people across ages. With a J-beta primer mix and a sample-barcoded 5' primer, a second PCR ran about 7 to 11 cycles. Each CDR3 protein gets one entry after TCRdb re-called the 5' RACE reads with MiXCR. The sample includes about 1.8 million distinct CDR3 sequences, around half of them seen just once. The sequencing sample was made of blood. This chain joins TRBV15 and TRBJ2-5; D not resolved. The receptor comes from a woman aged 40 to 49 in good health. The CDR3 loop reads CATSTFDWEETQYF. DNA for the CDR3: TGTGCCACCAGCACGTTTGACTGGGAAGAGACCCAGTACTTC.